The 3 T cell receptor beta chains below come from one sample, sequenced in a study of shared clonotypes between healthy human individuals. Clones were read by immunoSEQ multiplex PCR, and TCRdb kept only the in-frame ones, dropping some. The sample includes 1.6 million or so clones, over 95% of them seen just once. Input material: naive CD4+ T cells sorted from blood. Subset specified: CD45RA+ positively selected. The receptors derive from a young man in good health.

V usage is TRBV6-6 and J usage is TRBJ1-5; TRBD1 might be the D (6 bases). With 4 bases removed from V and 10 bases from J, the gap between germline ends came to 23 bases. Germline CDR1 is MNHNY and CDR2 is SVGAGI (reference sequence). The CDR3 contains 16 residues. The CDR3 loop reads CASSSPQGPTISPQHF. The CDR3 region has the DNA TGTGCCAGCAGTTCCCCACAGGGACCCACAATCAGCCCCCAGCATTTT.

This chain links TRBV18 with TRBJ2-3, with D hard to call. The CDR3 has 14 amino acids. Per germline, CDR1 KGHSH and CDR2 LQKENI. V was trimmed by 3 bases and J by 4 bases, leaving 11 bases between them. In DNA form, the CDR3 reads TGTGCCAGCTCACCCCTAGGAACCCCAGATACGCAGTATTTT. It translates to CASSPLGTPDTQYF.

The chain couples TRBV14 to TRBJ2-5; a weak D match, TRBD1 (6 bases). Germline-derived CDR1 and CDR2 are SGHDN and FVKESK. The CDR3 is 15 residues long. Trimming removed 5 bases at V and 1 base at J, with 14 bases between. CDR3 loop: CASSVVAGVQETQYF. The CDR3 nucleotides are TGTGCCAGCAGCGTGGTGGCAGGGGTCCAAGAGACCCAGTACTTC.